Listed below are T cell receptor beta chains from one sample, sequenced in a study of blood T cells in healthy people across ages. TCRdb reanalysed the 5' RACE reads using MiXCR and keeps one entry per CDR3 protein. The table shows hundreds of thousands of distinct CDR3 sequences, with roughly 58% occurring only once. The sample consisted of blood. The receptors were gathered from a man between 60 and 75 years old in good health. Each CDR3 is given without its conserved first and last residue. Each record gives: J gene, V gene, CDR3 length, CDR3 protein.

j_gene: TRBJ1-1; v_gene: TRBV5-1; len: 10; CDR3aa: ASSLDGREAF
j_gene: TRBJ1-2; v_gene: TRBV15; len: 12; CDR3aa: ATSTGAGNYGYT
j_gene: TRBJ2-5; v_gene: TRBV20-1; len: 13; CDR3aa: SARASGGAQETQY
j_gene: TRBJ2-1; v_gene: TRBV5-1; len: 12; CDR3aa: ASSFRFSYNEQF
j_gene: TRBJ1-2; v_gene: TRBV7-2; len: 12; CDR3aa: ASSLVDGSYGYT
j_gene: TRBJ2-3; v_gene: TRBV29-1; len: 13; CDR3aa: SSRGRDSGGDTQY
j_gene: TRBJ2-3; v_gene: TRBV12-3/TRBV12-4; len: 12; CDR3aa: ASRLGRRTDTQY
j_gene: TRBJ2-7; v_gene: TRBV11-2; len: 12; CDR3aa: ASSLGGGLYEQY
j_gene: TRBJ2-7; v_gene: TRBV12-3/TRBV12-4; len: 12; CDR3aa: ASRSPGGFYEQY
j_gene: TRBJ2-3; v_gene: TRBV10-3; len: 16; CDR3aa: AISDFGSGTGSTDTQY
j_gene: TRBJ2-5; v_gene: TRBV11-2; len: 16; CDR3aa: ASSFRGGGAPNQETQY
j_gene: TRBJ2-5; v_gene: TRBV20-1; len: 13; CDR3aa: SARAGGGAIETQY
j_gene: TRBJ2-2; v_gene: TRBV20-1; len: 11; CDR3aa: SARSWEGGELF
j_gene: TRBJ2-3; v_gene: TRBV20-1; len: 12; CDR3aa: SARDSTGRNTQY
j_gene: TRBJ2-1; v_gene: TRBV25-1; len: 14; CDR3aa: ASSESPPTRTNEQF
j_gene: TRBJ2-5; v_gene: TRBV18; len: 11; CDR3aa: ASSSSGEETQY
j_gene: TRBJ2-7; v_gene: TRBV14; len: 11; CDR3aa: ASSLTSYYEQY
j_gene: TRBJ2-1; v_gene: TRBV6-2/TRBV6-3; len: 12; CDR3aa: ASSYGPSWHEQF
j_gene: TRBJ2-4; v_gene: TRBV5-5; len: 14; CDR3aa: ASSSPGGLAKNIQY
j_gene: TRBJ2-7; v_gene: TRBV6-1; len: 17; CDR3aa: ASTRSHGAGRVQSYEQY
j_gene: TRBJ1-6; v_gene: TRBV12-3/TRBV12-4; len: 12; CDR3aa: ASSLAQISSPLH
j_gene: TRBJ2-3; v_gene: TRBV12-3/TRBV12-4; len: 13; CDR3aa: ASSFGGRVTDTQY
j_gene: TRBJ2-5; v_gene: TRBV5-1; len: 14; CDR3aa: ASSLALAGRGETQY
j_gene: TRBJ1-2; v_gene: TRBV12-3/TRBV12-4; len: 13; CDR3aa: ASRDRVGLNSGYT
j_gene: TRBJ2-3; v_gene: TRBV2; len: 14; CDR3aa: ASIAWWGGSTDTQY
j_gene: TRBJ2-1; v_gene: TRBV7-2; len: 14; CDR3aa: ASSKLHGSSYNEQF
j_gene: TRBJ2-1; v_gene: TRBV11-3; len: 14; CDR3aa: ASSSGTSGGANEQF
j_gene: TRBJ1-1; v_gene: TRBV29-1; len: 11; CDR3aa: SVVFWGDAEAF